A single sample is the source of the 15 T cell receptor beta chains below, sequenced in a study of cytomegalovirus exposure and HLA in healthy donors. The PCR had 60 Vbeta and 13 Jbeta primers. Generated by immunoSEQ multiplex PCR, the TCRdb table keeps only in-frame clones and is missing some. The sample consists of approximately 110,000 clones, 81% of them appearing once. Sequenced input: PBMCs. Every receptor here comes from a woman aged 30 to 39 in good health and CMV-seronegative.

The gene calls are TRBV7-3 and TRBJ1-1; D might be TRBD1 (6 bases). The germline CDR1 and CDR2 sequences are SGHTA and FQGTGA. V was shortened by 5 bases and J by 2 bases, with 9 bases between the two germline ends. This CDR3 is 13 amino acids long. The CDR3 nucleotides read TGTGCCAGCAGCGCACAGGGTAACACTGAAGCTTTCTTT. Protein sequence: CASSAQGNTEAFF.

The V call is TRBV9, the J call TRBJ2-2; 12 bases agree with TRBD2. The CDR3 runs 17 residues. Trimming took 1 base from V and 6 from J; bases not matched to a gene: 7. CDR1 is SGDLS and CDR2 is YYNGEE in the germline V gene. The CDR3 protein is CASSVSRLAGVAGELFF. CDR3 coding DNA: TGTGCCAGCAGCGTATCTCGACTAGCGGGAGTGGCCGGGGAGCTGTTTTTT. Based on the CDR3 plus reference TRBV9 and TRBJ2-2, the full variable domain is DSGVTQTPKHLITATGQRVTLRCSPRSGDLSVYWYQQSLDQGLQFLIQYYNGEERAKGNILERFSAQQFPDLHSELNLSSLELGDSALYFCASSVSRLAGVAGELFFGEGSRLTVL.

The CDR3 sequence: CASSYGTSGQETQYF. DNA for the CDR3: TGTGCCAGCAGTTACGGCACTAGCGGCCAAGAGACCCAGTACTTC. This sequence joins TRBV6-5 and TRBJ2-5, with 8 bases fitting TRBD2. This CDR3 has 15 amino acids. The germline gives CDR1 MNHEY, CDR2 SVGAGI. Trimming at V came to 2 bases and at J to 1 base, leaving 3 bases not matched to a gene.

V and J are TRBV7-2 and TRBJ2-7; the match to TRBD2 covers 10 bases. The CDR3 is 15 residues long. From germline, CDR1 is SGHTA and CDR2 FQGNSA. V shed 0 bases, J shed 7 bases, and the junction held 6 bases outside the gene matches. The CDR3 coding sequence is TGTGCCAGCAGCTTAGCCGCGGGACTAGCGCATGAGCAGTACTTC. Its protein product is CASSLAAGLAHEQYF.

This clone was seen more than once but under ten times. CDR3: CAWSGGLAGAVDTQYF. CDR3 coding DNA: TGTGCCTGGAGTGGAGGACTAGCGGGAGCAGTAGATACGCAGTATTTT. This rearrangement joins TRBV30 to TRBJ2-3; TRBD2 matches 13 bases. CDR3 length: 16 residues. The V gene end was trimmed by 1 base and the J gene end by 5 bases; junction bases not matched to a gene: 6. Germline V CDR1 and CDR2: GTSNPN, SVGIG (reference sequence).

The DNA for the CDR3 is TGTGCCAGCAGTCCGGTGCTAGCCGCTGAGCAGTTCTTC. Amino acid sequence: CASSPVLAAEQFF. The chain employs TRBV27 and TRBJ2-1, with TRBD2 as a possible D gene (5 bases). The germline CDR1 and CDR2 sequences are MNHEY and SMNVEV (reference sequence). V gave up 5 bases and J gave up 9 bases, with 14 bases separating them. This CDR3 contains 13 residues.

The rearrangement joins TRBV18 to TRBJ2-7; possibly TRBD2 for D (5 bases). V was cut by 3 bases and J by 5 bases, with 14 bases left in between. The CDR3 sequence is 14 residues long. From germline, CDR1 is KGHSH and CDR2 LQKENI. The CDR3 is CASSPRGLADEQYF. Here the CDR3 DNA reads TGTGCCAGCTCACCTCGTGGACTCGCCGACGAGCAGTACTTC.

This clone was found once. The chain recombines TRBV14 with TRBJ1-2; TRBD1 matches at 7 bases. The V gene end was trimmed by 4 bases and the J gene end by 0 bases; junction bases not matched to a gene: 2. This CDR3 has 14 amino acids. Germline V gene data show CDR1 as SGHDN and CDR2 as FVKESK. CDR3 amino acids: CASSPTGANYGYTF. As DNA, the CDR3 is TGTGCCAGCAGCCCCACAGGGGCTAACTATGGCTACACCTTC.

The table lists this clone with a few counts. The chain has TRBV5-6 and TRBJ2-7; TRBD2 agrees at 8 bases. CDR3 length: 14 amino acids. The germline CDR1 and CDR2 sequences are SGHDT and YYEEEE. Trimming at V came to 5 bases and at J to 0 bases, leaving 4 bases not matched to a gene. The CDR3 loop reads CASSYTSGSYEQYF. In nucleotides, the CDR3 is TGTGCCAGCAGTTACACTAGCGGCTCCTACGAGCAGTACTTC.

The J gene is TRBJ1-2, the V gene TRBV6-6; D is possibly TRBD1 (5 bases). The CDR3 consists of 15 residues. V dropped 4 bases and J dropped 9 bases, with 21 bases sitting between them. Germline V gene lookup returns CDR1 MNHNY and CDR2 SVGAGI (reference sequence). The DNA of the CDR3 is TGTGCCAGCAGTTGGGGGAAGGGAGGGGACGATCGCTACACCTTC. Translating it yields CASSWGKGGDDRYTF.

The CDR3 sequence: CAWRWGLAGEGEQYF. The DNA for the CDR3 is TGTGCCTGGAGGTGGGGGCTAGCGGGAGAAGGTGAGCAGTACTTC. V gene TRBV30 combines with J gene TRBJ2-7, with 10 nucleotides matching TRBD2. The V and J ends lost 3 bases and 7 bases, in that order; junction bases with no gene match: 12. Germline CDR1 reads GTSNPN; CDR2 reads SVGIG (reference sequence). This CDR3 is 15 amino acids long.

The rearrangement uses TRBV19 and TRBJ1-5; unclear D gene. V was shortened by 8 bases and J by 0 bases, with 11 bases between the two germline ends. Germline V CDR1 and CDR2: LNHDA, SQIVND (reference sequence). CDR3 length: 14 amino acids. The CDR3 sequence is CASREFYSNQPQHF. CDR3 DNA: TGTGCCAGTCGGGAGTTCTATAGCAATCAGCCCCAGCATTTT. Based on the CDR3 plus reference TRBV19 and TRBJ1-5, the full variable domain is DGGITQSPKYLFRKEGQNVTLSCEQNLNHDAMYWYRQDPGQGLRLIYYSQIVNDFQKGDIAEGYSVSREKKESFPLTVTSAQKNPTAFYLCASREFYSNQPQHFGDGTRLSIL.

V is TRBV19 and J is TRBJ1-2; 9 bases match TRBD1. The CDR3 runs to 14 residues. Unmatched junction bases numbered 2, after V lost 4 bases and J lost 2 bases. The germline CDR1 and CDR2 sequences are LNHDA and SQIVND (reference sequence). The CDR3 loop reads CASSRDRENYGYTF. For the CDR3, the DNA is TGTGCCAGTAGTAGGGACAGGGAAAACTATGGCTACACCTTC.

In DNA form, the CDR3 reads TGTGCCAGCAGCCACCGGACAGGGTGGGCTTTCTTT. Residues: CASSHRTGWAFF. The V call is TRBV4-2, the J call TRBJ1-1; 8 bases are a match to TRBD1. There are 12 residues in the CDR3. The V segment lost 3 bases and the J segment 11 bases; nucleotides outside the gene matches: 5. Germline V gene sequence: CDR1 LGHNA, CDR2 YNFKEQ.

The V and J genes are TRBV18 and TRBJ2-1; 10 positions match TRBD1. Trimming removed 4 bases from V and 4 bases from J; junction bases left unmatched: 4. The CDR3 has 15 amino acids. CDR1 KGHSH and CDR2 LQKENI come from the germline V gene. In nucleotides, the CDR3 is TGTGCCAGCTCACGGGGACAGGGGAAGTACAATGAGCAGTTCTTC. It translates to CASSRGQGKYNEQFF.